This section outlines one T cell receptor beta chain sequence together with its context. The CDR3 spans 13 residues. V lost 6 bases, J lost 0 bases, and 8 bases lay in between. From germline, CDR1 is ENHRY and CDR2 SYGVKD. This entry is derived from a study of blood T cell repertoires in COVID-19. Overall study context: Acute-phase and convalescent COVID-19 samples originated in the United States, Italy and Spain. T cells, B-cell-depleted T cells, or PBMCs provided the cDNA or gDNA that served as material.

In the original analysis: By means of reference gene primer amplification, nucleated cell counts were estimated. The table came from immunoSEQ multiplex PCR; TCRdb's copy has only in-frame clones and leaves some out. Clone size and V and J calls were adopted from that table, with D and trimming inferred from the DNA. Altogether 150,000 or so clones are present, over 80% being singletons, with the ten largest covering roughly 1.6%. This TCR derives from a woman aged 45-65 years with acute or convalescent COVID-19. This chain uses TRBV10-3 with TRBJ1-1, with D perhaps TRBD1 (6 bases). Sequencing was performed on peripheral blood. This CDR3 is CAISRQVNTEAFF. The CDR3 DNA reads TGTGCCATCAGCCGACAGGTGAACACTGAAGCTTTCTTT.